Listed here are 2 T cell receptor beta chains from one sample, sequenced in a study of T cell changes during pregnancy in multiple sclerosis. Assay used: immunoSEQ multiplex PCR; TCRdb lists only in-frame clones, some missing. Among about 49,000 clones listed, 94% were seen once. The sequencing here drew on CD8+ T cells from peripheral blood mononuclear cells, taken before pregnancy. These receptors were obtained from a female donor with multiple sclerosis, enrolled in a pregnancy study.

The CDR3 coding sequence is TGTGCAAGTCGCTTAGCGTCCAGGTCCGATGGCTACACCTTC. The encoded protein is CASRLASRSDGYTF. This rearrangement joins TRBV12-2 to TRBJ1-2; the table's D call TRBD1 went unverified against the DNA. TRBV12-2 is a listed pseudogene. The CDR3 extends over 14 amino acids.

The V gene is TRBV14, the J gene TRBJ2-5, with D possibly being TRBD1 (5 bases). The V end lost 1 base, the J end lost 2 bases, and 8 bases lay between the germline ends. CDR1 and CDR2 from the germline V gene are SGHDN and FVKESK. This CDR3 is built from 14 residues. CDR3 in DNA: TGTGCCAGCAGCCAAGTCAGGGTACAAGAGACCCAGTACTTC. Protein product: CASSQVRVQETQYF. Variable domain in full (rest from reference TRBV14 and TRBJ2-5): EAGVTQFPSHSVIEKGQTVTLRCDPISGHDNLYWYRRVMGKEIKFLLHFVKESKQDESGMPNNRFLAERTGGTYSTLKVQPAELEDSGVYFCASSQVRVQETQYFGPGTRLLVL.